This TCR beta chain emerged from a study of blood T cell repertoires in COVID-19. The wider study: Samples representing acute and convalescent COVID-19 were sourced from the United States, Italy and Spain. From T cells, B-cell-depleted T cells, or PBMCs came the material, which was cDNA or gDNA.

As processed by the authors: Scientists estimated how many nucleated cells there were by amplifying reference gene primers. Assay used: immunoSEQ multiplex PCR; TCRdb lists only in-frame clones, some missing. That table furnishes V, J and clone size, whereas the DNA furnished D and trimming. The table includes some 160,000 clones, 83% detected once. Trimming cost V 3 bases and J 6 bases, with 9 bases left between them. CDR1 is LNHDA, CDR2 SQIVND, per germline (reference sequence). This CDR3 comprises 12 residues. The sequencing sample was made of peripheral blood. The TCR sequence derives from a woman of 80 years or more with acute or convalescent COVID-19. J is TRBJ2-7 and V is TRBV19, with TRBD2 as a possible D gene (7 bases). CDR3 DNA sequence: TGTGCCAGTAGTATCGGGGGGCCCGAGCAGTACTTC. It encodes CASSIGGPEQYF.